These 21 T cell receptor beta chains originate from one sample sequenced in a study of cytomegalovirus exposure and HLA in healthy donors. Primers included in the PCR were 60 Vbeta and 13 Jbeta primers. Here immunoSEQ multiplex PCR was the method, and the copy in TCRdb shows in-frame clones only, minus some. The top ten hold around 4.3% of the sample, which has roughly 110,000 clones, 74% seen once. The sample taken for sequencing was PBMCs. The receptors shown here come from a woman aged 40 to 50 in good health and CMV-seropositive.

The J gene is TRBJ1-1, the V gene TRBV30; 8 bases line up with TRBD1. The CDR3 is 13 residues long. V trimming: 2 bases; J trimming: 4 bases; junction bases outside the gene matches: 3. Looked up from germline, CDR1 is GTSNPN and CDR2 is SVGIG (reference sequence). CDR3 nucleotides: TGTGCCTGGAGTTCTACAGGGGGCACTGAAGCTTTCTTT. It yields the protein CAWSSTGGTEAFF.

In the case of this clone: One end of the junction is discordant with germline, which a read error may explain. The V call is TRBV11-3, the J call TRBJ2-7; D gene uncertain. CDR3 length: 10 residues. Germline CDR1 SGHNT, CDR2 YENEEA. The CDR3, as DNA: TGTGCCAGCAGCTCCCGTGGTCAGTTTTTC. Translating it yields CASSSRGQFF.

This clone appeared a few times. V and J are TRBV14 and TRBJ2-2; 12 bases are a match to TRBD1. CDR3 length equals 20 residues. CDR1 SGHDN and CDR2 FVKESK come from the germline V gene. J lost 1 base, V lost 6 bases, and 15 bases had no gene match. CDR3 in DNA: TGTGCCAGCAGTCAATCCCCGGGACAGGGGGCTAGCGGGAACACCGGGGAGCTGTTTTTT. This gives the protein CASSQSPGQGASGNTGELFF. The full variable domain, its missing parts supplied by reference TRBV14 and TRBJ2-2, is EAGVTQFPSHSVIEKGQTVTLRCDPISGHDNLYWYRRVMGKEIKFLLHFVKESKQDESGMPNNRFLAERTGGTYSTLKVQPAELEDSGVYFCASSQSPGQGASGNTGELFFGEGSRLTVL.

The V call is TRBV7-8, the J call TRBJ2-7, with 7 positions matching TRBD1. V lost 5 bases, J lost 4 bases, and 8 bases stayed unmatched. This CDR3 region has 14 residues. From germline, CDR1 is SGHVS and CDR2 FQNEAQ. The CDR3 here is CASSVPGTVYEQYF. In nucleotides, the CDR3 is TGTGCCAGCAGCGTGCCCGGGACAGTTTACGAGCAGTACTTC.

DNA for the CDR3: TGTGCCAGCAGCTTTTTAGCGGGGGGAATCACAGATACGCAGTATTTT. It is translated as CASSFLAGGITDTQYF. This chain joins TRBV5-6 and TRBJ2-3; 10 nucleotides match TRBD2. This CDR3 is 16 amino acids long. V shed 2 bases, J shed 2 bases, and the junction held 5 bases outside the gene matches. Germline V gene lookup returns CDR1 SGHDT and CDR2 YYEEEE.

J is TRBJ2-7 and V is TRBV6-5; 8 bases line up with TRBD2. The CDR3 has 15 amino acids. Germline loops: CDR1 MNHEY, CDR2 SVGAGI. Germline trimming cut 3 bases from V and 2 bases from J; bases unmatched to any gene: 6. The CDR3: CASSYHSGGAYEQYF. CDR3 coding DNA: TGTGCCAGCAGTTATCACAGCGGGGGAGCCTACGAGCAGTACTTC.

J is TRBJ2-3 and V is TRBV4-2; 9 bases are a match to TRBD2. Germline values: CDR1 LGHNA, CDR2 YNFKEQ. The CDR3 extends over 18 amino acids. Trimming cost V 0 bases and J 5 bases; bases outside gene matches: 12. This chain's CDR3 is CASSQDLASGVRGDTQYF. The CDR3 nucleotides are TGTGCCAGCAGCCAAGATCTCGCTAGCGGGGTCAGGGGAGATACGCAGTATTTT.

This clone occurred a few times. The genes are TRBV7-2 and TRBJ2-7; TRBD2 is a possible D gene (5 bases). The CDR3 has 13 residues. Germline V gives CDR1 SGHTA, CDR2 FQGNSA. V was pared by 5 bases and J by 5 bases, with 13 bases between. The CDR3 nucleotides are TGTGCCAGCAGCCGAGGGCCCCCCGACGAGCAGTACTTC. Protein sequence: CASSRGPPDEQYF.

This chain links TRBV18 with TRBJ2-2; D possibly corresponds to TRBD2 (6 bases). V was trimmed by 3 bases and J by 5 bases, leaving 16 bases between them. This CDR3 is 16 amino acids long. Looked up from germline, CDR1 is KGHSH and CDR2 is LQKENI. This chain's CDR3 is CASSPLGTGGTGELFF. Here the CDR3 DNA reads TGTGCCAGCTCACCCCTTGGGACTGGGGGTACCGGGGAGCTGTTTTTT.

In its sample, this clone was seen a few times. The gene calls are TRBV5-1 and TRBJ1-2; TRBD1 agrees at 8 bases. From germline, CDR1 is SGHRS and CDR2 YFSETQ. The ends lost 4 bases at V and 4 bases at J; junction bases unmatched: 9. The CDR3 sequence is 15 residues long. The CDR3 protein is CASSAGQGEIYGYTF. The CDR3 region has the DNA TGCGCCAGCAGCGCTGGACAGGGCGAGATCTATGGCTACACCTTC. The full variable domain, with the rest looked up from reference TRBV5-1 and TRBJ1-2, is KAGVTQTPRYLIKTRGQQVTLSCSPISGHRSVSWYQQTPGQGLQFLFEYFSETQRNKGNFPGRFSGRQFSNSRSEMNVSTLELGDSALYLCASSAGQGEIYGYTFGSGTRLTVV.

The rearrangement uses TRBV7-8 and TRBJ2-1, with D possibly being TRBD2 (6 bases). Germline V gene lookup returns CDR1 SGHVS and CDR2 FQNEAQ. The CDR3 loop spans 14 amino acids. Trimming stripped 0 bases from V and 9 bases from J, with 12 bases between. The CDR3 DNA follows: TGTGCCAGCAGCTTAGCGTTGACTAGTCTTGAGCAGTTCTTC. Its translation is CASSLALTSLEQFF.

The chain couples TRBV5-1 to TRBJ2-4; perhaps TRBD1 as D (6 bases). The V gene's germline CDR1 is SGHRS and CDR2 YFSETQ. Trimming pared 1 base from V and 2 bases from J, leaving 16 bases between. There are 17 residues in the CDR3. The CDR3: CASSLRPTQGPKNIQYF. The CDR3 bases are TGCGCCAGCAGCTTGAGACCGACACAGGGTCCCAAAAACATTCAGTACTTC.

The V gene is TRBV18, the J gene TRBJ1-6; D not resolved. Germline V gives CDR1 KGHSH, CDR2 LQKENI. The CDR3 is 15 amino acids. V was cut by 2 bases and J by 6 bases, with 11 bases left in between. CDR3 DNA: TGTGCCAGCTCACCAGAGTCTATAGTTAATTCACCCCTCCACTTT. Translated: CASSPESIVNSPLHF.

This clone was recorded once. The J gene is TRBJ1-4, the V gene TRBV4-2, with 8 bases identical to TRBD1. The CDR3 extends over 15 amino acids. V lost 4 bases, J lost 4 bases, and 5 bases stayed unmatched. CDR1 and CDR2 from the germline V gene are LGHNA and YNFKEQ. Written as DNA, the CDR3 is TGTGCCAGCAGCCCACAGGGGGGTGGTAATGAAAAACTGTTTTTT. Its translation is CASSPQGGGNEKLFF.

V and J are TRBV28 and TRBJ2-1; tentative D call: TRBD2 (5 bases). The germline V gene encodes CDR1 MDHEN and CDR2 SYDVKM. The V end was cut by 3 bases, the J end by 6 bases, with 12 bases between. The CDR3 is 14 residues long. The CDR3 loop is CASSLRVLGNEQFF. The CDR3 nucleotides read TGTGCCAGCAGTTTGAGGGTGCTAGGCAATGAGCAGTTCTTC.

V and J are TRBV19 and TRBJ2-1; 7 bases match TRBD1. Trimming removed 0 bases from V and 9 bases from J; junction bases left unmatched: 11. Germline V CDR1 and CDR2: LNHDA, SQIVND (reference sequence). This CDR3 spans 16 amino acids. CDR3 loop: CASSIDFPGAGGEQFF. The CDR3 DNA reads as TGTGCCAGTAGTATAGATTTTCCAGGGGCAGGGGGTGAGCAGTTCTTC.

Only a few counts were recorded for this clone. Other DNA sequences of this sample code for an identical CDR3. V is TRBV19 and J is TRBJ1-6; 7 bases map to TRBD1. The length of the CDR3 is 14 residues. The J segment lost 5 bases and the V segment lost 6 bases, leaving 4 bases of the junction unmatched. CDR1 LNHDA and CDR2 SQIVND come from the germline V gene (reference sequence). For the CDR3, the DNA is TGTGCCAGTAGCACGGGACAGAATAATTCACCCCTCCACTTT. Translated, it gives CASSTGQNNSPLHF.

V gene TRBV5-1 combines with J gene TRBJ2-7; the D is unclear. The CDR3 consists of 16 residues. V was shortened by 0 bases and J by 0 bases, with 13 bases between the two germline ends. Germline assignment: CDR1 SGHRS and CDR2 YFSETQ. CDR3 coding DNA: TGCGCCAGCAGCTTGGAGTTCTCGGCGGTCTCCTACGAGCAGTACTTC. This encodes CASSLEFSAVSYEQYF.

The gene calls are TRBV5-1 and TRBJ1-4, with D possibly being TRBD1 (6 bases). This CDR3 spans 18 amino acids. V was cut by 1 base and J by 0 bases, with 16 bases left in between. CDR1 is SGHRS and CDR2 is YFSETQ in the germline V gene. The CDR3 coding sequence is TGCGCCAGCAGCTTGTCGACAGGTGGGGGTGCAACTAATGAAAAACTGTTTTTT. The encoded protein is CASSLSTGGGATNEKLFF.

A few counts support this clone. The same CDR3 is also encoded by other DNA sequences in this sample. The J gene is TRBJ2-3, the V gene TRBV7-3, with TRBD2 matching over 12 bases. The CDR3 extends over 15 amino acids. J lost 2 bases, V lost 5 bases, and 2 bases had no gene match. Germline values: CDR1 SGHTA, CDR2 FQGTGA. The CDR3 here is CASSLAGGPTDTQYF. CDR3 bases: TGTGCCAGCAGCCTAGCGGGGGGGCCCACAGATACGCAGTATTTT.

This rearrangement joins TRBV5-4 to TRBJ2-3, with 8 bases fitting TRBD1. Germline V gene data show CDR1 as SGHNT and CDR2 as YYREEE (reference sequence). Losses at the gene ends were 4 bases for V and 8 bases for J; bases not matched to a gene: 9. The CDR3 length is 14 residues. In nucleotides, the CDR3 is TGTGCCAGCAGCCTTCAGGGGGCGCAGGGTACGCAGTATTTT. Encoded protein: CASSLQGAQGTQYF.